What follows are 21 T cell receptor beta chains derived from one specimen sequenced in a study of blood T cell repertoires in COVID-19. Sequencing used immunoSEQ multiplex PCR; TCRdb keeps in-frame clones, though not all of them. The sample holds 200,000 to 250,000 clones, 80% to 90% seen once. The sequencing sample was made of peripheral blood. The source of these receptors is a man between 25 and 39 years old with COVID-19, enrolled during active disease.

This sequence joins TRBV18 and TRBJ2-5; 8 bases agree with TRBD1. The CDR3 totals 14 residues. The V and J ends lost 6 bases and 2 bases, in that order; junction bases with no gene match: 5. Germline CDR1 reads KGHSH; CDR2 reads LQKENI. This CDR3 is CASSRGTGQETQYF. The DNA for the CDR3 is TGTGCCAGCTCCCGAGGGACAGGACAAGAGACCCAGTACTTC. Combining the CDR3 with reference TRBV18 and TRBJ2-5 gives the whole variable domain NAGVMQNPRHLVRRRGQEARLRCSPMKGHSHVYWYRQLPEEGLKFMVYLQKENIIDESGMPKERFSAEFPKEGPSILRIQQVVRGDSAAYFCASSRGTGQETQYFGPGTRLLVL.

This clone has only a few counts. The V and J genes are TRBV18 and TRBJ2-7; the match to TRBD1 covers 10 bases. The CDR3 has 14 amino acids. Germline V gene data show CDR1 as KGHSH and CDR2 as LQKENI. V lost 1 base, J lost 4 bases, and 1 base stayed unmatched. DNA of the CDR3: TGTGCCAGCTCACCACGGACAGGGGGTTACGAGCAGTACTTC. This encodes CASSPRTGGYEQYF.

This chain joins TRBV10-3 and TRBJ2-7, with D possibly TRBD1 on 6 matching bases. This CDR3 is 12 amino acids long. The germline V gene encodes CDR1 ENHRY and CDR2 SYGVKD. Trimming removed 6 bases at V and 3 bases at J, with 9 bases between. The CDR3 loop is CAIRDRGYEQYF. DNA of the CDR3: TGTGCCATCAGGGACAGAGGCTACGAGCAGTACTTC.

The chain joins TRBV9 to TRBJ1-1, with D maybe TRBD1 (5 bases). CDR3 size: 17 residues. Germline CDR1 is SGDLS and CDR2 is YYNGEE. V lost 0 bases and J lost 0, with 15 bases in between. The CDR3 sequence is CASSVVQGLSMNTEAFF. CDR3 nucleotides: TGTGCCAGCAGCGTAGTCCAGGGATTGTCGATGAACACTGAAGCTTTCTTT.

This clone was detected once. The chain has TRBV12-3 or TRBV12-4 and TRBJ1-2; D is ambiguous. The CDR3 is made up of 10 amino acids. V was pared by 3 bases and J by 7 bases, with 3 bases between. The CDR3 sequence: CASSLSGYTF. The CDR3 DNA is TGTGCCAGCAGTTTGAGTGGCTACACCTTC.

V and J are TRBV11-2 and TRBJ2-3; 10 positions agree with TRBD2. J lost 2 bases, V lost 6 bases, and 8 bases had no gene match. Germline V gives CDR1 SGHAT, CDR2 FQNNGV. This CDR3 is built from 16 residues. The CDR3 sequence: CASRSGLAAITDTQYF. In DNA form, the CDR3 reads TGTGCCAGCAGATCCGGACTAGCGGCAATCACAGATACGCAGTATTTT.

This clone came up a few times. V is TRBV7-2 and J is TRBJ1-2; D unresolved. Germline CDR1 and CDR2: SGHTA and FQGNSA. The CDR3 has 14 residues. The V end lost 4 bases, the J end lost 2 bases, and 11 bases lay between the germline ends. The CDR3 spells CASSSRGGNYGYTF. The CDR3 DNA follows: TGTGCCAGCAGCTCCCGGGGAGGAAACTATGGCTACACCTTC.

The chain's CDR3 is CATSRDLAGVSSGNTIYF. Here the CDR3 DNA reads TGTGCCACCAGCAGAGATCTCGCAGGGGTCAGCTCTGGAAACACCATATATTTT. The V call is TRBV15, the J call TRBJ1-3, with D possibly matching TRBD1 (6 bases). There are 18 residues in the CDR3. Trimming took 0 bases from V and 0 from J, leaving 15 bases between them. Germline V gene data show CDR1 as LNHNV and CDR2 as YYDKDF (reference sequence).

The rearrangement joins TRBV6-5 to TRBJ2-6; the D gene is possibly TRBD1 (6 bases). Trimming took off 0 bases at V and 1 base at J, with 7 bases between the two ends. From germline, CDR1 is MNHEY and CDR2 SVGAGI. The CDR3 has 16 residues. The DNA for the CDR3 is TGTGCCAGCAGTTACTCCGGACAGTCTGGGGCCAACGTCCTGACTTTC. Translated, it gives CASSYSGQSGANVLTF.

The CDR3 spells CATSRDLEPVATPYGYTF. Written as DNA, the CDR3 is TGTGCCACCAGCAGAGATCTGGAGCCCGTAGCTACCCCCTATGGCTACACCTTC. The V gene is TRBV15, the J gene TRBJ1-2, with D hard to call. This CDR3 comprises 18 residues. Trimming took off 0 bases at V and 4 bases at J, with 21 bases between the two ends. Per germline, CDR1 LNHNV and CDR2 YYDKDF (reference sequence). The full variable domain, rest sourced from reference TRBV15 and TRBJ1-2, is DAMVIQNPRYQVTQFGKPVTLSCSQTLNHNVMYWYQQKSSQAPKLLFHYYDKDFNNEADTPDNFQSRRPNTSFCFLDIRSPGLGDTAMYLCATSRDLEPVATPYGYTFGSGTRLTVV.

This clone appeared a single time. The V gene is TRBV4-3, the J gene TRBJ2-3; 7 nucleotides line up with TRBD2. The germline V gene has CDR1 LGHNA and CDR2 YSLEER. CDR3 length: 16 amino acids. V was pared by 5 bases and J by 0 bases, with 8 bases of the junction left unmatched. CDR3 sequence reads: CASSILAGASTDTQYF. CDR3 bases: TGCGCCAGCAGCATTTTAGCGGGTGCTAGCACAGATACGCAGTATTTT.

CDR3 protein: CATSRGQTASNEKLFF. DNA for the CDR3: TGTGCCACCAGCAGAGGACAAACAGCCTCTAATGAAAAACTGTTTTTT. This sequence joins TRBV15 and TRBJ1-4, with D unclear. CDR1 is LNHNV and CDR2 is YYDKDF in the germline V gene (reference sequence). Trimming pared 1 base from V and 3 bases from J, leaving 12 bases between. The CDR3 has 16 residues.

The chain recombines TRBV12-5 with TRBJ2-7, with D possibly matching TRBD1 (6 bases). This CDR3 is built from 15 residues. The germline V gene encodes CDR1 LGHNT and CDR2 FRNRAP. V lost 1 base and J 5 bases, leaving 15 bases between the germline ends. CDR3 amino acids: CASGLALTGIHEQYF. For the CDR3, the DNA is TGTGCTAGTGGTTTGGCCCTTACAGGGATCCACGAGCAGTACTTC. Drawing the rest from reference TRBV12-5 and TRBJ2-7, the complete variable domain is DARVTQTPRHKVTEMGQEVTMRCQPILGHNTVFWYRQTMMQGLELLAYFRNRAPLDDSGMPKDRFSAEMPDATLATLKIQPSEPRDSAVYFCASGLALTGIHEQYFGPGTRLTVT.

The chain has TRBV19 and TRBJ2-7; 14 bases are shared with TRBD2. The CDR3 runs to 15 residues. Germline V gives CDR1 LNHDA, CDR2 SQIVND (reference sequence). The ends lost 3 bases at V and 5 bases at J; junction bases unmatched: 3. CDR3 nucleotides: TGTGCCAGTAGTATCGGGACTAGCGGGAGCCACGAGCAGTACTTC. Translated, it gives CASSIGTSGSHEQYF.

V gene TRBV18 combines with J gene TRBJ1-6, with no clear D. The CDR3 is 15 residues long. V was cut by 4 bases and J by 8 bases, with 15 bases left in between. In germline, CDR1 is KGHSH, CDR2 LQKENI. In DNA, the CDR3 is TGTGCCAGCTCACTCTCAGGAGGGAGCGATTCACCCCTCCACTTT. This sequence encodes CASSLSGGSDSPLHF.

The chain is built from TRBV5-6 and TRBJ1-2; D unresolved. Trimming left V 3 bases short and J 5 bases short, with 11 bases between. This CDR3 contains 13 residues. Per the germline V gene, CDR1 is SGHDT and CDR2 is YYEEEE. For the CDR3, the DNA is TGTGCCAGCAGCTACCGGGATCCTTATGGCTACACCTTC. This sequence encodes CASSYRDPYGYTF.

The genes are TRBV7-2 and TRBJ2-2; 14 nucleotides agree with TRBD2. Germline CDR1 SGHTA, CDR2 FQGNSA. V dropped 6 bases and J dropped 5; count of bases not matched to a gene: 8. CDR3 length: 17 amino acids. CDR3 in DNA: TGTGCCAGCAGTTTGACTAGCGGGGGGGCCGGTACCGGGGAGCTGTTTTTT. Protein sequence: CASSLTSGGAGTGELFF.

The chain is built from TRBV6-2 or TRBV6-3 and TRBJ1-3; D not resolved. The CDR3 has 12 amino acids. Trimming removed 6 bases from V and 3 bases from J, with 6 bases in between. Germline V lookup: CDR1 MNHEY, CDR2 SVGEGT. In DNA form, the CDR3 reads TGTGCCAGCAGCCCCGTTGGAAACACCATATATTTT. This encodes CASSPVGNTIYF.

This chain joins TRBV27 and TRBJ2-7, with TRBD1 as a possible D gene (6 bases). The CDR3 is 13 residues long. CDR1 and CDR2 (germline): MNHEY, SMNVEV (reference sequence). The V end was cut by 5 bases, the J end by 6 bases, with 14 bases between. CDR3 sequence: CASSPPGGPEQYF. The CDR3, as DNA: TGTGCCAGCAGTCCCCCTGGGGGCCCCGAGCAGTACTTC.

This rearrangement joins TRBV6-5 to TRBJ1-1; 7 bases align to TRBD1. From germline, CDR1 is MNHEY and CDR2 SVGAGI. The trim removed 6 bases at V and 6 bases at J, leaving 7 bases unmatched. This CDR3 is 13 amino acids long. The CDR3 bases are TGTGCCAGCAGCGTATTACAGGGGTCTGAAGCTTTCTTT. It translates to CASSVLQGSEAFF.

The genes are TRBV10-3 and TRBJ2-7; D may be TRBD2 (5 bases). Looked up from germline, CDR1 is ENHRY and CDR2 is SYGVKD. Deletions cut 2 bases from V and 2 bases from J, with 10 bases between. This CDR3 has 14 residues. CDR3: CAISERGSAYEQYF. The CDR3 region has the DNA TGTGCCATCAGTGAGAGAGGTAGCGCCTACGAGCAGTACTTC.